This TCR beta chain emerged from a study of T cells in narcolepsy. The study's findings and limits: Some memory CD4+ repertoires had no autoreactive clone sequences.

In this sample, this clone turned up once. The antigen remains undetermined. Data came from immunoSEQ multiplex PCR; TCRdb stores just in-frame clones and leaves some out. This table has about 25,000 clones, 84% appearing once. V lost 5 bases and J 6 bases, leaving 11 bases between the germline ends. CDR1 MDHEN and CDR2 SYDVKM come from the germline V gene. The CDR3 runs 12 residues. This receptor was taken from a human donor with narcolepsy. The chain carries TRBV28 and TRBJ2-7; no reliable D call. Material: CD45RA- memory CD4+ T cells from PBMCs. The CDR3 here is CASSVAKFEQYF. The CDR3 nucleotides are TGTGCCAGCAGTGTTGCTAAGTTCGAGCAGTACTTC.